This T cell receptor (beta chain) was profiled in a study of T cell repertoires in ileal Crohn's disease (dated by TCRdb to between 2017 and 2020). A note on the overall study: At the time of surgery, roughly 40% of patients were active smokers, and the median duration of disease was roughly 8.3 years. Endoscopic postoperative recurrence was defined as a Rutgeerts score above i0. The study was conducted in parallel with a multicentre cohort built to find predictors of early endoscopic recurrence after ileocolonic resection. Roughly half of the patients were given postoperative therapy, with under 13 receiving thiopurines and around 20 receiving anti-TNF agents. TCR repertoire analysis was performed in about 59 Crohn's disease patients drawn from a prospective multicentre cohort. Every patient underwent surgery because of a complication, which was stricturing disease in about 61% of cases and penetrating disease in around 40%. A total of about 170 mucosal samples from around 57 patients were sequenced, collected from several sites on the surgical specimen and at postoperative endoscopy.

Five hundred nanograms of biopsy DNA per sample were submitted for commercial TCRB immunosequencing. Adaptive Biotechnology amplified the CDR3 regions from genomic DNA with a two-step multiplex PCR designed to control amplification bias. The first PCR used primers for every V and J gene segment; the second PCR added barcodes and Illumina adapters. CDR3 libraries were sequenced on an Illumina instrument. In the paper's pipeline: The analysis drew on both the pipelines supplied by the vendor and custom analysis of the raw data in R/Bioconductor running R version 3.3.0. Clonality, which ranges from 0 to 1, was calculated as the inverse of the normalised Shannon entropy across all productive clones. High-frequency clones were defined as the share of the repertoire occupied by the top 100 clones, with only clones passing a 95% confidence test being retained. Repertoire diversity was measured with the Simpson index, and overlap between samples was measured with the Morisita-Horn index. In TCRdb, the immuneACCESS table is reduced to in-frame sequences with V and J assigned. These tables do not hold every clone; where another copy was compared, an unresolved V gene accounts for under half, and the others remain unexplained. The V and J calls and the clone size are those of that table, but D and trimming were determined from the DNA. The sample table lists under 35,000 clones, roughly 78% of them with a count of one. In total, the top ten clones hold around 20% of the sample.

As concerns this clone: The antigen it recognizes is unknown. Base qualities are missing; no much larger clone stands one base away.

Eligible patients were adults with ileal or ileocolonic Crohn's disease who had an indication for ileocolonic resection. Before DNA extraction, whole ileal mucosal biopsies were kept frozen at -80 degrees C. A TRizol-based method was used to extract genomic DNA from the frozen whole biopsies, and the DNA was quantified with a NanoDrop 2000 spectrophotometer. The CDR3 spans 18 residues, from the cysteine through the phenylalanine. Just CDR3 DNA is preserved here, 54 bases in frame from base 1. The germline ends are 25 bases apart after V is trimmed by 3 bases and J by 5 bases. CDR1 SGHRS and CDR2 YFSETQ are derived from the germline V gene. The paper as a whole reports these results and caveats: Patients who were active smokers at surgery had a significantly higher proportion of clonal expansions than non-smokers (approximately 26% vs 17%, p=0.02). Compared with CD4 T cells, sorted CD8 T cells contained more high-frequency clones, which suggests that the mucosal expansions were mostly CD8. Endoscopic recurrence was found to be associated with higher high-frequency clone percentages at surgery, and recurrence was observed in all patients with clonality above 26.8% (18/57). Only a subgroup of patients, of unstated size, had mucosal CD4 and CD8 T cells sorted and sequenced.

Recombination linked TRBV5-1 to TRBJ2-3; a weak D assignment points to TRBD2 (7 bases agree). The specimen was ileal tissue. The TCR originated in an adult with Crohn's disease. The DNA reads as follows: TGCGCCAGCAGCTCGGTGGGCTATGGGGGGGGCCCAAAAGATACGCAGTATTTT. Its translation is CASSSVGYGGGPKDTQYF.